This paragraph reports one T cell receptor (beta chain). As originally analysed: Estimation of nucleated cell counts relied on the amplification of reference gene primers. TCRdb's copy holds only in-frame clones and misses some; the assay was immunoSEQ multiplex PCR. D and trimming come from the DNA, and the V and J calls and clone size come from that table. The table shows about 120,000 clones, with 90% occurring only once. The CDR3 runs 16 residues. CDR1 and CDR2 from the germline V gene are KGHSH and LQKENI. V gave up 3 bases and J gave up 0 bases; unmatched junction bases: 5. The data were obtained in a study of blood T cell repertoires in COVID-19. About the study: Spain, Italy and the United States supplied samples that represented acute and convalescent COVID-19. PBMCs, B-cell-depleted T cells, or T cells were the source of the cDNA or gDNA that made up the material.

The clonotype comes from a human donor with active COVID-19. The donor label of this sample is uncertain. This chain connects TRBV18 to TRBJ1-1; TRBD1 matches at 9 bases. The material sequenced was peripheral blood. CDR3 nucleotides: TGTGCCAGCTCACCCATACAGGGGGCCATGAACACTGAAGCTTTCTTT. It codes for CASSPIQGAMNTEAFF. The full variable domain, its missing parts supplied by reference TRBV18 and TRBJ1-1, is NAGVMQNPRHLVRRRGQEARLRCSPMKGHSHVYWYRQLPEEGLKFMVYLQKENIIDESGMPKERFSAEFPKEGPSILRIQQVVRGDSAAYFCASSPIQGAMNTEAFFGQGTRLTVV.